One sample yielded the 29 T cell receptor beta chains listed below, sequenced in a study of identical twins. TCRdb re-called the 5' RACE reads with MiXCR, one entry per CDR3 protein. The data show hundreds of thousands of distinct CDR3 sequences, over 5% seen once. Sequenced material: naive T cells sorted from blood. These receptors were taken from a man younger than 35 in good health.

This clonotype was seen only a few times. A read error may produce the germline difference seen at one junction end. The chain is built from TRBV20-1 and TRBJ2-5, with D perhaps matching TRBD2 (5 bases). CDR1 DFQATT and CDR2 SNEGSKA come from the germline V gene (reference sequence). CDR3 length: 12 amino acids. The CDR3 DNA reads TGCAGTGCACTAGAAGATGTGGGGATGCCAAGCTTC. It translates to CSALEDVGMPSF.

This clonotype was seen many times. The CDR3, as DNA: TGCGCCAGCAGCCCCGGGAGTAATGAAAAACTGTTTTTT. This codes for CASSPGSNEKLFF. The chain has TRBV5-1 and TRBJ1-4; D is undetermined. Germline V gene lookup returns CDR1 SGHRS and CDR2 YFSETQ. CDR3 length: 13 amino acids. Trimming left V 4 bases short and J 4 bases short, with 8 bases between.

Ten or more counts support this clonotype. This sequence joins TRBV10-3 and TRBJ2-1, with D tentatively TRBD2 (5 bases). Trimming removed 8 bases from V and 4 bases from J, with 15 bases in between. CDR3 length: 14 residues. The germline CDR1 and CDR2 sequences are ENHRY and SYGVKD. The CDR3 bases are TGTGCCATCGGGCCGTGGGGAGAATACAATGAGCAGTTCTTC. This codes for CAIGPWGEYNEQFF.

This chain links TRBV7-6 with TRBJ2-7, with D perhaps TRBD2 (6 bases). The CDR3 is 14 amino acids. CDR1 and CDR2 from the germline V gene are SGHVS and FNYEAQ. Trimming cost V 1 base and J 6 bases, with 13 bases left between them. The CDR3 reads CASSLVGGTGEQYF. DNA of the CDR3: TGTGCCAGCAGCTTAGTCGGAGGGACCGGCGAGCAGTACTTC.

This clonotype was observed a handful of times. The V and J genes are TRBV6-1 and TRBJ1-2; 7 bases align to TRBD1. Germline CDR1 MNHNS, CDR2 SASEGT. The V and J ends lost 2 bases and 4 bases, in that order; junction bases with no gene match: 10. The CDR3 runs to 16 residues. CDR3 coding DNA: TGTGCCAGCAGTGAATGGGGACAGACTCTCGTCTATGGCTACACCTTC. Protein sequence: CASSEWGQTLVYGYTF.

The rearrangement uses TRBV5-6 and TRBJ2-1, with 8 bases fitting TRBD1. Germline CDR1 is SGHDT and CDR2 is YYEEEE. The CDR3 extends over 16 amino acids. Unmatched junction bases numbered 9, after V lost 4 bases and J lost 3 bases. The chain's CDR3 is CASSLQDREFYNEQFF. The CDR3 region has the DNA TGTGCCAGCAGCCTACAGGACAGGGAATTCTACAATGAGCAGTTCTTC. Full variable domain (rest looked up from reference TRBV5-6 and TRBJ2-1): DAGVTQSPTHLIKTRGQQVTLRCSPKSGHDTVSWYQQALGQGPQFIFQYYEEEERQRGNFPDRFSGHQFPNYSSELNVNALLLGDSALYLCASSLQDREFYNEQFFGPGTRLTVL.

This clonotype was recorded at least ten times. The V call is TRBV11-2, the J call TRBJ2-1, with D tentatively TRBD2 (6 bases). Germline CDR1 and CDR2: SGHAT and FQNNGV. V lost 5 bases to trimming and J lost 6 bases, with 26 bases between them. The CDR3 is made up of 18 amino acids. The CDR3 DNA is TGTGCCAGCAGCCCTCGCTCAGTTTGGGAGGCAGTTAGCAATGAGCAGTTCTTC. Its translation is CASSPRSVWEAVSNEQFF.

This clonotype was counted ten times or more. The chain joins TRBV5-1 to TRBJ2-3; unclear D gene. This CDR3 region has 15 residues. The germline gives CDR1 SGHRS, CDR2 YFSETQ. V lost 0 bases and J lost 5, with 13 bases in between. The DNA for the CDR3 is TGCGCCAGCAGCTTGGGAGGTTCGCCTCAAGATACGCAGTATTTT. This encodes CASSLGGSPQDTQYF. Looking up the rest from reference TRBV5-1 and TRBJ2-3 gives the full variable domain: KAGVTQTPRYLIKTRGQQVTLSCSPISGHRSVSWYQQTPGQGLQFLFEYFSETQRNKGNFPGRFSGRQFSNSRSEMNVSTLELGDSALYLCASSLGGSPQDTQYFGPGTRLTVL.

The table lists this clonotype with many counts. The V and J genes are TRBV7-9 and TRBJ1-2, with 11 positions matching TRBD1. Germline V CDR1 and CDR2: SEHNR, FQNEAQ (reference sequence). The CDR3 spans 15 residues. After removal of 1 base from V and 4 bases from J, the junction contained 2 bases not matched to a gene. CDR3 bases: TGTGCCAGCAGCTTAGGGACAGGGGGCCGCTATGGCTACACCTTC. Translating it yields CASSLGTGGRYGYTF.

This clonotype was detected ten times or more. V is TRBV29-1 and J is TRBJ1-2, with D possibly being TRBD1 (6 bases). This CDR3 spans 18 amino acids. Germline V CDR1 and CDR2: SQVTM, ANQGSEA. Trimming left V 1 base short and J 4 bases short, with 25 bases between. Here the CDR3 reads CSVEVPLLSGGRGYGYTF. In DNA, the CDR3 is TGCAGCGTTGAAGTCCCTCTCCTTTCGGGGGGGCGCGGCTATGGCTACACCTTC.

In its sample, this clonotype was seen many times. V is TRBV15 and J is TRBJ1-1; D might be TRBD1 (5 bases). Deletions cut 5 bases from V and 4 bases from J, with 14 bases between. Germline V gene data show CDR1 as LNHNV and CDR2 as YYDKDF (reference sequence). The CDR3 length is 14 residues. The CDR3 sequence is CATSEGPAVTEAFF. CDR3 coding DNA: TGTGCCACCAGCGAGGGGCCGGCGGTCACTGAAGCTTTCTTT.

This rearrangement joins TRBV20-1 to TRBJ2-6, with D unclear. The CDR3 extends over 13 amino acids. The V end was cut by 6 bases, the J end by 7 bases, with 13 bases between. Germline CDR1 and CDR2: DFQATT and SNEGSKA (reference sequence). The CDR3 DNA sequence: TGCAGTGCCCCTAATTTCGGCGCCAACGTCCTGACTTTC. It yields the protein CSAPNFGANVLTF.

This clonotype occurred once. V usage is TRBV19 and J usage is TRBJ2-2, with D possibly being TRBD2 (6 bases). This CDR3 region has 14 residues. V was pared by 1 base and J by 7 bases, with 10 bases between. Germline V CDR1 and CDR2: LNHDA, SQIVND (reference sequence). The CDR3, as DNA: TGTGCCAGTAGTATAGGGGCGGGACTCGGGGAGCTGTTTTTT. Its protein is CASSIGAGLGELFF. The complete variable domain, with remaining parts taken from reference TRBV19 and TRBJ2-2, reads DGGITQSPKYLFRKEGQNVTLSCEQNLNHDAMYWYRQDPGQGLRLIYYSQIVNDFQKGDIAEGYSVSREKKESFPLTVTSAQKNPTAFYLCASSIGAGLGELFFGEGSRLTVL.

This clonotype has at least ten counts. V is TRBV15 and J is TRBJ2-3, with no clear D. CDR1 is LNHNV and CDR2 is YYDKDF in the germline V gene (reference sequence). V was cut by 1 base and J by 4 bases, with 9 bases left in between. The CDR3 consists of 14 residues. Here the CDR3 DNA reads TGTGCCACCAGCAGAGTAATGGGTCCAGATACGCAGTATTTT. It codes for CATSRVMGPDTQYF.

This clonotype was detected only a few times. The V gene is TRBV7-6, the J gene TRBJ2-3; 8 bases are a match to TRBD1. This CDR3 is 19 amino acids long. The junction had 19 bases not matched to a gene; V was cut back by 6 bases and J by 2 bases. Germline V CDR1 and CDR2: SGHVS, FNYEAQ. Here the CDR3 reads CASRVRKTRDRMDTDTQYF. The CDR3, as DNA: TGTGCCAGCAGGGTAAGGAAAACCCGGGACAGGATGGACACAGATACGCAGTATTTT.

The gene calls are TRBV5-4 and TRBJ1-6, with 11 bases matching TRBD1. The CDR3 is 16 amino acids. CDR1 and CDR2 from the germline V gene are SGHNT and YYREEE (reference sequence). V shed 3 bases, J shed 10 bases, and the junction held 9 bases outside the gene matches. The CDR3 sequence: CASSWGTGGAGSPLHF. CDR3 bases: TGTGCCAGCAGCTGGGGGACAGGGGGTGCAGGATCACCCCTCCACTTT.

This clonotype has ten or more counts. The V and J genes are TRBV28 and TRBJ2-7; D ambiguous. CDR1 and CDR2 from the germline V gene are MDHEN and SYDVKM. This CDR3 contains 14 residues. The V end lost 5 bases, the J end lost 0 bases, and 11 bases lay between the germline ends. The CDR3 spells CASSPRAYSYEQYF. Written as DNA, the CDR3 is TGTGCCAGCAGTCCACGGGCCTACTCCTACGAGCAGTACTTC.

DNA of the CDR3: TGTGCCAGCAGTTTTGAACTAGCGGGAGATGAGCAGTTCTTC. Encoded protein: CASSFELAGDEQFF. The chain carries TRBV12-3 or TRBV12-4 and TRBJ2-1; 11 positions match TRBD2. CDR3 size: 14 residues. The J segment lost 8 bases and the V segment lost 3 bases, leaving 3 bases of the junction unmatched.

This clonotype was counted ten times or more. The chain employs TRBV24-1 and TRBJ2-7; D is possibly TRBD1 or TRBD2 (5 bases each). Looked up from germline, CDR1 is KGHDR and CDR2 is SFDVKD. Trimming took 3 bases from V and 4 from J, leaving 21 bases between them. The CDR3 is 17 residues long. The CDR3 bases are TGTGCCACCAGTGATATACCGGGACCGACCGAAACTTACGAGCAGTACGTC. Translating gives CATSDIPGPTETYEQYV.

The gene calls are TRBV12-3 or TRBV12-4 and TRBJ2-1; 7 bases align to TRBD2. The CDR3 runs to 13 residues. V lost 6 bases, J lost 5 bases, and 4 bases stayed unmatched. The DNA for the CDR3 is TGTGCCAGCAGGAGCGGGAAGGACAATGAGCAGTTCTTC. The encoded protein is CASRSGKDNEQFF.

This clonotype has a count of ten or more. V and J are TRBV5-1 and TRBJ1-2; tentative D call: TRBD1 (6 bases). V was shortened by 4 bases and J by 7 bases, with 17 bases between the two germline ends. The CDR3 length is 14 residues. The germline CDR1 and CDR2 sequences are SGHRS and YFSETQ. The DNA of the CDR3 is TGCGCCAGCAGCACCACGCAGGGGCAAGGTGGCTACACCTTC. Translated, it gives CASSTTQGQGGYTF.

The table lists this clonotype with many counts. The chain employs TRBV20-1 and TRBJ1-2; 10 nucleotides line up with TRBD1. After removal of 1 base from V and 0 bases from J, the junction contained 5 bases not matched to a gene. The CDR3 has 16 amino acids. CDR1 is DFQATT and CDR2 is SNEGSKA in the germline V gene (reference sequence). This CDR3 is CSARVGTGATNYGYTF. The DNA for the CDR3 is TGCAGTGCTAGAGTTGGGACAGGGGCTACTAACTATGGCTACACCTTC.

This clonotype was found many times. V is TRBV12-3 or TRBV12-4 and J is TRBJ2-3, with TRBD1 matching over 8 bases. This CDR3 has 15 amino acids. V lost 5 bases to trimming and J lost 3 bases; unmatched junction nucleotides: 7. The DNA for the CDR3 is TGTGCCAGCAGTCCTCAGGGGGCTAGGACAGATACGCAGTATTTT. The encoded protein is CASSPQGARTDTQYF.

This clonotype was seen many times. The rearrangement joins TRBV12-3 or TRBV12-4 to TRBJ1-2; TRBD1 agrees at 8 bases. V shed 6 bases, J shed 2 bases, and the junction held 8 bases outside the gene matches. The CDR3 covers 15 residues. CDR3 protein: CASRYRGTTNYGYTF. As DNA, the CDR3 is TGTGCCAGCAGGTACAGGGGGACTACAAACTATGGCTACACCTTC.

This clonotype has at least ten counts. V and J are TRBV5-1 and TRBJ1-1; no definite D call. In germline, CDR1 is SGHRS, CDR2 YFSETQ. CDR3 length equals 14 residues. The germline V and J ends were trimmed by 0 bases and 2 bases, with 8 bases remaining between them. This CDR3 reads CASSLAPANTEAFF. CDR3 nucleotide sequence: TGCGCCAGCAGCTTGGCCCCCGCTAACACTGAAGCTTTCTTT.

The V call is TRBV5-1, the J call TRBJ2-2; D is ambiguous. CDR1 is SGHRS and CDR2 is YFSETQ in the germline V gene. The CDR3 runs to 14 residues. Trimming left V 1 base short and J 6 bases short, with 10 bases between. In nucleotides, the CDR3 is TGCGCCAGCAGCTTGCAAGCCCTCCCCGGGGAGCTGTTTTTT. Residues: CASSLQALPGELFF. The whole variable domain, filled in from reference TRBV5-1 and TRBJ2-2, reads KAGVTQTPRYLIKTRGQQVTLSCSPISGHRSVSWYQQTPGQGLQFLFEYFSETQRNKGNFPGRFSGRQFSNSRSEMNVSTLELGDSALYLCASSLQALPGELFFGEGSRLTVL.

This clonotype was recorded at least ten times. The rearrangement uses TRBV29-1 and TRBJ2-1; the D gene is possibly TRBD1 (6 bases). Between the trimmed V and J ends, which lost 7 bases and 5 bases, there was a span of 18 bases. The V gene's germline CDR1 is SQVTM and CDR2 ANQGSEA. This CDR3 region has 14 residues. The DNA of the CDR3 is TGCAGCGCCCCAGGTGGGGGCCGTGACAATGAGCAGTTCTTC. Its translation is CSAPGGGRDNEQFF.

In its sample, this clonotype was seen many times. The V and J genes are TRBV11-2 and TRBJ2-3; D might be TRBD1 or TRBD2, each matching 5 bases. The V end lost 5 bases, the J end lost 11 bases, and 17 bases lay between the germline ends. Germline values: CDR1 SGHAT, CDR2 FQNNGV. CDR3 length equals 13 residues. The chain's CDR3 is CASSHEGGGGQYF. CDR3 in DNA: TGTGCCAGCAGCCACGAGGGTGGGGGTGGGCAGTATTTT.

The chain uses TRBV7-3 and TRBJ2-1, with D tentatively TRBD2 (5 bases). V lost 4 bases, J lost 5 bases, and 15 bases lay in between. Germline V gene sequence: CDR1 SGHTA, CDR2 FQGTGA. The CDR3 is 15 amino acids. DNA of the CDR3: TGTGCCAGCAGCTCAGGCGGGCGGCCGAACAATGAGCAGTTCTTC. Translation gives CASSSGGRPNNEQFF.